This TCR beta chain emerged from a study of blood T cell repertoires in COVID-19. CDR3 length equals 16 residues. V was shortened by 4 bases and J by 5 bases, with 21 bases between the two germline ends. Germline V CDR1 and CDR2: SGHNT, YYREEE (reference sequence). Assay used: immunoSEQ multiplex PCR; TCRdb lists only in-frame clones, some missing. The sample contains 150,000 to 200,000 clones, under 80% of which appear only once. The V gene is TRBV5-4, the J gene TRBJ2-5, with D perhaps TRBD2 (6 bases). Material for sequencing was peripheral blood. This sequence was found in an older man with acute or convalescent COVID-19. CDR3 nucleotide sequence: TGTGCCAGCAGCGGATGGGCTAGCGAAAAATCGGAGACCCAGTACTTC. Translation gives CASSGWASEKSETQYF.